These T cell receptor beta chains were read from a single sample in a study of blood T cell repertoires in COVID-19. Produced via immunoSEQ multiplex PCR; TCRdb's table is partial and in-frame only. Seen here are under 350,000 clones, 86% observed once, and the top ten hold 2.6%. Material: PBMCs or T cells enriched from blood (not recorded which). Source of these receptors: a woman younger than 30 who had recovered from COVID-19. Both conserved end residues are part of each CDR3. Each record gives: D gene, J gene, CDR3 length, V gene, clone size, CDR3 DNA, CDR3 protein. D genes are given only for firm matches. Only part of the rows carry a size: once, few, many, or a class if the clone is expanded.

NA,TRBJ1-2,14,TRBV15,NA,TGTGCCACCAGCAGGGCGGGTCAAGGCAGCGGCTACACCTTC,CATSRAGQGSGYTF
NA,TRBJ1-1,15,TRBV7-2,NA,TGTGCCAGCAGCTTAGGGGCAGCAGCGGGTCCTGAAGCTTTCTTT,CASSLGAAAGPEAFF
NA,TRBJ1-5,14,TRBV10-3,NA,TGTGCCACCGGGACACCAGCTAGCAATCAGCCCCAGCATTTT,CATGTPASNQPQHF
NA,TRBJ1-2,13,TRBV6-5,NA,TGTGCCAGCAGTTACGGGCAGTTAGATGGCTACACCTTC,CASSYGQLDGYTF
TRBD1,TRBJ1-6,14,TRBV27,NA,TGTGCCAGCAGTTCGGGACAGGATAATTCACCCCTCCACTTT,CASSSGQDNSPLHF
TRBD2,TRBJ2-3,15,TRBV5-1,NA,TGCGCCAGCAGCATACCTAGCGGGGGCACAGATACGCAGTATTTT,CASSIPSGGTDTQYF
TRBD1,TRBJ1-4,15,TRBV25-1,NA,TGTGCCAGCAGTGAATCTCAGGGGGGCCGGGAAAAACTGTTTTTT,CASSESQGGREKLFF
TRBD2,TRBJ2-7,17,TRBV7-9,once,TGTGCCAGCAGCTTGGATCTAGCGGGAGGCGCGTCCTACGAGCAGTACTTC,CASSLDLAGGASYEQYF
TRBD1,TRBJ1-5,15,TRBV16,NA,TGTGCCAGCAGCAGGAAGGGGGCTGGGGGTCAGCCCCAGCATTTT,CASSRKGAGGQPQHF
TRBD2,TRBJ2-1,14,TRBV30,NA,TGTGCCTGGAGGGAGCGGGAGAAGGACAATGAGCAGTTCTTC,CAWREREKDNEQFF
TRBD1,TRBJ1-4,16,TRBV14,NA,TGTGCCAGCAGCTCCCCGACAGGGTCAACTAATGAAAAACTGTTTTTT,CASSSPTGSTNEKLFF
TRBD1,TRBJ1-4,15,TRBV7-6,NA,TGTGCCAGCAGCTGGAAGACAGGGCCGAATGAAAAACTGTTTTTT,CASSWKTGPNEKLFF
NA,TRBJ2-3,17,TRBV29-1,NA,TGCAGCGTTACAGGGACCGTGATCCAAACTAGCACAGATACGCAGTATTTT,CSVTGTVIQTSTDTQYF
TRBD1,TRBJ2-7,15,TRBV3-1/TRBV3-2,once,TGTGCCAGCAGCCAAGGGCAGGGGGCGAGCTACGAGCAGTACTTC,CASSQGQGASYEQYF
NA,TRBJ2-4,17,TRBV4-1,once,TGCGCCAGCAGCCAAGAGGATAGCGGACTAGCCAAAAACATTCAGTACTTC,CASSQEDSGLAKNIQYF
NA,TRBJ2-1,15,TRBV5-1,NA,TGCGCCAGCAGCTTGCAGCGCTACTCCTACAATGAGCAGTTCTTC,CASSLQRYSYNEQFF
NA,TRBJ1-3,14,TRBV30,few,TGTGCCTGGAGTGTGGGGGGAACTGGAAACACCATATATTTT,CAWSVGGTGNTIYF
TRBD2,TRBJ2-5,15,TRBV5-4,once,TGTGCCAGCAGCTTGGATAGCGGGGGGGAAGAGACCCAGTACTTC,CASSLDSGGEETQYF
NA,TRBJ2-3,17,TRBV27,NA,TGTGCCAGCAGTTTAGAACCCCGAGTACTCTCGACAGATACGCAGTATTTT,CASSLEPRVLSTDTQYF
TRBD2,TRBJ2-1,17,TRBV27,NA,TGTGCCAGCAGTTTCGGACTAGCGGGCCAATTCTACAATGAGCAGTTCTTC,CASSFGLAGQFYNEQFF
TRBD1,TRBJ1-2,16,TRBV5-4,NA,TGTGCCAGCAGCTTAGGGGGACAGGGAGGGCGGTATGGCTACACCTTC,CASSLGGQGGRYGYTF
TRBD1,TRBJ1-6,15,TRBV7-2,NA,TGTGCCAGCAGCTTAGGACAGGGAAGTAATTCACCCCTCCACTTT,CASSLGQGSNSPLHF
NA,TRBJ1-5,13,TRBV5-6,NA,TGTGCCAGCAGCTTGGACAGCGGGGTGCCCCAGCATTTT,CASSLDSGVPQHF
TRBD2,TRBJ2-5,15,TRBV3-1/TRBV3-2,NA,TGTGCCAGCAGCCAAAGGGCGGGGAGGGGAGAGACCCAGTACTTC,CASSQRAGRGETQYF
NA,TRBJ1-1,11,TRBV13,NA,TGTGCCAGCAGCTTCGTTCGGGAAGCTTTCTTT,CASSFVREAFF
TRBD2,TRBJ2-3,20,TRBV11-2,NA,TGTGCCAGCAGCTTAGACTTCTTGACTAGCGGGGGGATAGACACAGATACGCAGTATTTT,CASSLDFLTSGGIDTDTQYF
NA,TRBJ1-3,17,TRBV11-2,NA,TGTGCCAGCAGCTTAGTTCGCGGATCCGACTTAAGAAACACCATATATTTT,CASSLVRGSDLRNTIYF
NA,TRBJ2-7,14,TRBV7-9,NA,TGTGCCAGCAGCTTAGCGGGGCCATCCTACGAGCAGTACTTC,CASSLAGPSYEQYF
TRBD2,TRBJ2-7,15,TRBV3-1/TRBV3-2,few,TGTGCCAGCAGCCAAGTTGGAGCGGGAGCCTACGAGCAGTACTTC,CASSQVGAGAYEQYF
TRBD1,TRBJ1-2,13,TRBV7-2,NA,TGTGCCAGCAGCACGGGACAGGGGCCTGGCTACACCTTC,CASSTGQGPGYTF
TRBD2,TRBJ2-1,14,TRBV4-1,once,TGCGCCAGCAGCCATAAGCGGGAGGTCGGTGAGCAGTTCTTC,CASSHKREVGEQFF
NA,TRBJ2-2,11,TRBV29-1,NA,TGCAGCGGCAGTAACACCGGGGAGCTGTTTTTT,CSGSNTGELFF
TRBD1,TRBJ1-2,16,TRBV7-8,NA,TGTGCCAGCAGCCCAACAAGGGACAGGGCTAGCTATGGCTACACCTTC,CASSPTRDRASYGYTF
NA,TRBJ2-7,15,TRBV5-1,NA,TGCGCCAGCAGCTCCCGGGTCGAGGGGGTTGGCGAGCAGTACTTC,CASSSRVEGVGEQYF
NA,TRBJ1-2,14,TRBV9,NA,TGTGCCAGCAGCCCCCGGACAGCTAACTATGGCTACACCTTC,CASSPRTANYGYTF
NA,TRBJ2-3,16,TRBV15,NA,TGTGCCACCAGCAGTCGATACGGGTCGTATGCAGATACGCAGTATTTT,CATSSRYGSYADTQYF
NA,TRBJ2-2,14,TRBV30,NA,TGTGCCTGGAGTAGGCAGGGGTTGGGCGGGGAGCTGTTTTTT,CAWSRQGLGGELFF
TRBD1,TRBJ1-5,16,TRBV4-2,once,TGTGCCAGCAGCGGCTCCAGGGGGACGGGGAATCAGCCCCAGCATTTT,CASSGSRGTGNQPQHF
NA,TRBJ2-5,14,TRBV3-1/TRBV3-2,once,TGTGCCAGCAGCCAAGGAGGGGGTCCAGGGACCCAGTACTTC,CASSQGGGPGTQYF
NA,TRBJ1-6,16,TRBV15,NA,TGTGCCACCAGCAGAGATCGGAGAAGCTATAATTCACCCCTCCACTTT,CATSRDRRSYNSPLHF
TRBD2,TRBJ2-1,18,TRBV27,once,TGTGCCAGCAGTTTAGGTCCCGGGACTAGCGGGTCCTACAATGAGCAGTTCTTC,CASSLGPGTSGSYNEQFF